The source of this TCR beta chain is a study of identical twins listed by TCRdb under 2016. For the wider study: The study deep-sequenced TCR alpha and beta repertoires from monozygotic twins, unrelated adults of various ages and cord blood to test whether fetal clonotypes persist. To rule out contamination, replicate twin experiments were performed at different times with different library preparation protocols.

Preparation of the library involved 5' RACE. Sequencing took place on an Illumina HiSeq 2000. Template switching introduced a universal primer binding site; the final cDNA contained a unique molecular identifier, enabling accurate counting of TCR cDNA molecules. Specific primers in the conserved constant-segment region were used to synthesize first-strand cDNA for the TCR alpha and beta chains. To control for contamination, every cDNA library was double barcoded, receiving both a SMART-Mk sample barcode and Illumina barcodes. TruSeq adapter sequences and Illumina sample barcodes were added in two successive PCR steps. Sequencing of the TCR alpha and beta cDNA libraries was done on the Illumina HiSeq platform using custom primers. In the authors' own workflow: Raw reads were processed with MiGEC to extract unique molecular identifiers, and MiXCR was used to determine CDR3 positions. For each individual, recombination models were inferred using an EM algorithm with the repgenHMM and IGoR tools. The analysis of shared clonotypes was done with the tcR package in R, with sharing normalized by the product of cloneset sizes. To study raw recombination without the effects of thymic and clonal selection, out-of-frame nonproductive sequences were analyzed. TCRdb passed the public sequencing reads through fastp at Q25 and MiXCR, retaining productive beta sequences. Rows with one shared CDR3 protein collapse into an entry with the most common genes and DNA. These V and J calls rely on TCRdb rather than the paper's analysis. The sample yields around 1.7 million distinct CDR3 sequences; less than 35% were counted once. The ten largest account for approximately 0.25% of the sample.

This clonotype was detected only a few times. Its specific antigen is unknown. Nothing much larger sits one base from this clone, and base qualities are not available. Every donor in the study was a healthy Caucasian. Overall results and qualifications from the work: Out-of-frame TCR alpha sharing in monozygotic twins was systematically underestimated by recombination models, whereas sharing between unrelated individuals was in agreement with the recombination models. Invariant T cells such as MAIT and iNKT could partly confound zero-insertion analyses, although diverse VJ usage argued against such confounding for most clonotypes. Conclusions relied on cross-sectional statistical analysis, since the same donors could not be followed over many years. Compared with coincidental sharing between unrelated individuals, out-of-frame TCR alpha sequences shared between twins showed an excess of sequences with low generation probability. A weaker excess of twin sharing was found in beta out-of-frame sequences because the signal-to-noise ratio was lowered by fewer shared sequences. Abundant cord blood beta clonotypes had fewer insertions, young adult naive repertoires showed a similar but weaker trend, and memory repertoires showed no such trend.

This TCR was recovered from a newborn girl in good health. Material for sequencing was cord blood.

The CDR3 sequence is CSARAPYEETQYF. The nucleotides read TGCAGTGCTAGGGCCCCCTATGAAGAGACCCAGTACTTC. The sequence links TRBV20-1 to TRBJ2-5; there is no confident call for the D gene. V drops 3 bases and J drops 3 bases, leaving 11 bases in between. Reading the germline V gene (reference sequence) gives CDR1 DFQATT and CDR2 SNEGSKA. From the cysteine up to the phenylalanine, the CDR3 has a length of 13 residues. Of all the DNA, just the CDR3 is kept, 39 bases in frame from base 1.